The clone carrying this T cell receptor (beta chain) has a count of ten or more. What it binds is not known. The sample originates from a study of response to subunit inactivated influenza vaccine. Study-level findings and limits: The authors offered the suggestion that each seasonal influenza vaccination recruits few new T cells.

In TCRdb, the RT-PCR reads were re-called with MiXCR into one record per CDR3 protein. The sample shows more than 200,000 distinct CDR3 sequences, 12% of them seen only once. Source: non-naive T cells sorted from PBMCs, taken less than 15 days before vaccination. This sequence originates from a man aged 45 to 65 who received an inactivated influenza vaccine.

This CDR3 is CASSEWTGTGEQYF. The CDR3 bases are TGTGCCAGCAGCGAGTGGACAGGGACGGGAGAGCAGTACTTC. V usage is TRBV7-8 and J usage is TRBJ2-7; 8 bases are shared with TRBD1. The trim removed 5 bases at V and 7 bases at J, leaving 10 bases unmatched. The germline gives CDR1 SGHVS, CDR2 FQNEAQ. The CDR3 is 14 residues long.